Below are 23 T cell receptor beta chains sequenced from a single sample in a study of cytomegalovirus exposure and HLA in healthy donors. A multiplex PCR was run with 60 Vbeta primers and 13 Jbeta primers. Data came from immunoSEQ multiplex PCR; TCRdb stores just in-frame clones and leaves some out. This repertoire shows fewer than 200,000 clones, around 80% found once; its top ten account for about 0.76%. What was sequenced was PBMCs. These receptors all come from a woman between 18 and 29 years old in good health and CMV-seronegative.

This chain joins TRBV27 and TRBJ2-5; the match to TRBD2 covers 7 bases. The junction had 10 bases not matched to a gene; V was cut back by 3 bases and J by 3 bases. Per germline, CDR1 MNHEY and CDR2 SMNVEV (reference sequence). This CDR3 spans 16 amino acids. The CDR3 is CASSLVYGGTKETQYF. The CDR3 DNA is TGTGCCAGCAGTTTGGTATACGGGGGGACCAAAGAGACCCAGTACTTC.

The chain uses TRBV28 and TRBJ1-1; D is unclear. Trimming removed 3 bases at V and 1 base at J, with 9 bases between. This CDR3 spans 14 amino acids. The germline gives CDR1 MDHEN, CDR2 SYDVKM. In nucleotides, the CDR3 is TGTGCCAGCAGTTTTTGGGCAGAGAACACTGAAGCTTTCTTT. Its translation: CASSFWAENTEAFF.

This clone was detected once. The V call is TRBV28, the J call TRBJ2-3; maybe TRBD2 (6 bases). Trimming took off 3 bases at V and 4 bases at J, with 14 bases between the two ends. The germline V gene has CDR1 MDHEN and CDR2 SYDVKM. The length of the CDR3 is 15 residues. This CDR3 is CASSFTGPGADTQYF. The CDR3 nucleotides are TGTGCCAGCAGTTTTACGGGCCCGGGGGCAGATACGCAGTATTTT.

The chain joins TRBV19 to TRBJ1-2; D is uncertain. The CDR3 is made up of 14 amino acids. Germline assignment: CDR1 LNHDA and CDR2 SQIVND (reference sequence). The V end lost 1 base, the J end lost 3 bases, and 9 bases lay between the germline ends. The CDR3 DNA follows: TGTGCCAGTAGTATAGTGCGCGGGGACTATGGCTACACCTTC. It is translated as CASSIVRGDYGYTF.

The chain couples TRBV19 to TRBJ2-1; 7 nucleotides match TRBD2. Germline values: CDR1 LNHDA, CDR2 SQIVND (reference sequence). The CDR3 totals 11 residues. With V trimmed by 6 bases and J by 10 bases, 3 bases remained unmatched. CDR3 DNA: TGTGCCAGTAGGGGAGGGAGCGAGCAGTTCTTC. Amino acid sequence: CASRGGSEQFF.

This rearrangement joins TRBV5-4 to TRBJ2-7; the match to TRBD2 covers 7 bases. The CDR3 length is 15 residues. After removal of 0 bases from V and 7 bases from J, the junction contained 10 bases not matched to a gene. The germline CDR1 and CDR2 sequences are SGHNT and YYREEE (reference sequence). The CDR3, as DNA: TGTGCCAGCAGCTTGGGGAGCGGGAAAAGGTCTGAGCAGTACTTC. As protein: CASSLGSGKRSEQYF.

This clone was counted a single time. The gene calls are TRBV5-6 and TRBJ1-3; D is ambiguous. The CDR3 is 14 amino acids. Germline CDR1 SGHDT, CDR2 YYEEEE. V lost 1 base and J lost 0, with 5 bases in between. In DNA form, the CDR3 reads TGTGCCAGCAGCTTGACATACTCTGGAAACACCATATATTTT. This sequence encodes CASSLTYSGNTIYF.

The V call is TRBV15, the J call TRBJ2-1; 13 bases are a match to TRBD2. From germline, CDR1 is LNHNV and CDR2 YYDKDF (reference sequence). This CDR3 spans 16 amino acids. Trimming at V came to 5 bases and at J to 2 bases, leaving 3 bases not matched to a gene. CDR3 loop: CATSRGLAGPYNEQFF. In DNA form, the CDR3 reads TGTGCCACCAGCCGGGGACTAGCGGGACCCTACAATGAGCAGTTCTTC.

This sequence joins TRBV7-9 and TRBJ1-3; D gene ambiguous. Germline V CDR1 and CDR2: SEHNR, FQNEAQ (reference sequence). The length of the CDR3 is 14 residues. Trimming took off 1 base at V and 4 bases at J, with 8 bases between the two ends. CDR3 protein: CASSLGVSGNTIYF. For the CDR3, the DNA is TGTGCCAGCAGCTTAGGAGTTTCCGGAAACACCATATATTTT.

In DNA form, the CDR3 reads TGTGCCAGCACAGGACAGGGGGTCGATGAGCAGTTCTTC. Protein product: CASTGQGVDEQFF. V gene TRBV2 combines with J gene TRBJ2-1; 10 bases are shared with TRBD1. V gave up 7 bases and J gave up 8 bases; unmatched junction bases: 5. The CDR3 has 13 amino acids. The V gene's germline CDR1 is SNHLY and CDR2 FYNNEI.

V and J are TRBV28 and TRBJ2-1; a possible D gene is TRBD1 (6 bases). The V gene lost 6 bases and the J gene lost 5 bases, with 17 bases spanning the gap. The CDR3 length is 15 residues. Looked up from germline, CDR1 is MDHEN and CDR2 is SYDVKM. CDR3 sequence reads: CASSTPGTNHNEQFF. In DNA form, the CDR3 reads TGTGCCAGCAGCACACCCGGGACAAACCACAATGAGCAGTTCTTC.

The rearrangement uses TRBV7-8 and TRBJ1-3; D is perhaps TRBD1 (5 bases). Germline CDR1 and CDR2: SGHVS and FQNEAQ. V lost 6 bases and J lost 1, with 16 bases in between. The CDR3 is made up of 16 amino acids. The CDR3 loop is CASSFLAGISGNTIYF. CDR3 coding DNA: TGTGCCAGCAGTTTTCTCGCAGGGATATCTGGAAACACCATATATTTT.

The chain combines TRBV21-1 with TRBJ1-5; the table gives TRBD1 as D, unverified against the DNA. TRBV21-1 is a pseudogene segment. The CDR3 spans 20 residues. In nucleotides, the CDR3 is TGTGCCAGCAGCAGGGCCCGGAGAGGCAGGGCCCGTTATAGCAATCAGCCCCAGCATTTT. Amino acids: CASSRARRGRARYSNQPQHF.

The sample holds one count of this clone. The CDR3 loop reads CASRGQAAAYEQYF. The CDR3 nucleotides read TGTGCCAGCAGGGGACAGGCGGCGGCCTACGAGCAGTACTTC. The J gene is TRBJ2-7, the V gene TRBV2; 8 nucleotides align to TRBD1. The CDR3 consists of 14 residues. Per germline, CDR1 SNHLY and CDR2 FYNNEI. V lost 6 bases, J lost 2 bases, and 6 bases stayed unmatched.

The DNA for the CDR3 is TGTGCCAGCTCACCCGGCGGGAGCTCCTACAATGAGCAGTTCTTC. The encoded protein is CASSPGGSSYNEQFF. This chain links TRBV18 with TRBJ2-1; 7 nucleotides match TRBD2. CDR1 is KGHSH, CDR2 LQKENI, per germline. This CDR3 has 15 residues. Trimming removed 3 bases from V and 0 bases from J; junction bases left unmatched: 2.

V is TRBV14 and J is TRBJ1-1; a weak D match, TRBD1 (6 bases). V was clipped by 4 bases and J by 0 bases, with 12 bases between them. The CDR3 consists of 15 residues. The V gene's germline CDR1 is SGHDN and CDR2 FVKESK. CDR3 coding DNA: TGTGCCAGCAGCCTCTACAGGGTGATGAACACTGAAGCTTTCTTT. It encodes CASSLYRVMNTEAFF.

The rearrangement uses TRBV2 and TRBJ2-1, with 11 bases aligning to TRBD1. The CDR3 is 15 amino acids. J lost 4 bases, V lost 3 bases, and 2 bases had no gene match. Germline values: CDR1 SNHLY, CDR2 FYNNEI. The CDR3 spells CASSEDRGQYNEQFF. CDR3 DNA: TGTGCCAGCAGTGAGGACAGGGGGCAGTACAATGAGCAGTTCTTC.

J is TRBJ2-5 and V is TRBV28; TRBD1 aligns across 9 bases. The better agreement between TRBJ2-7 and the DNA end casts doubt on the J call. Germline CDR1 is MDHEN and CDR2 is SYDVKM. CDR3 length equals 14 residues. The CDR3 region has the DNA TGTGCCAGCAGTTCTACAGGGGGCTTCTACGAGCAGTACTTC. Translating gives CASSSTGGFYEQYF.

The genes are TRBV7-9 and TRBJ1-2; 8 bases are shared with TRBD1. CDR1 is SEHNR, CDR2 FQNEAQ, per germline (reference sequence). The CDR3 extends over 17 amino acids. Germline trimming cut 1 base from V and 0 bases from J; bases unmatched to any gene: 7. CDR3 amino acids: CASSLEVRGPANYGYTF. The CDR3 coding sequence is TGTGCCAGCAGCTTAGAGGTCAGGGGGCCAGCTAACTATGGCTACACCTTC.

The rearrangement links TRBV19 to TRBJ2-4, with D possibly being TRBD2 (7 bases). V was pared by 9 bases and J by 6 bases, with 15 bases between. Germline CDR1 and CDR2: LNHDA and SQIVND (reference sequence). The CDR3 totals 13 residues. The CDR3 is CASHGRGGNIQYF. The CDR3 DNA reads TGTGCCAGCCATGGGAGGGGGGGAAACATTCAGTACTTC.

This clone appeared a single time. The CDR3 nucleotides read TGTGCCACCAGCAGAGTGGTAGGTTGGCGGAATCAGCCCCAGCATTTT. Residues: CATSRVVGWRNQPQHF. The rearrangement links TRBV15 to TRBJ1-5; no clear D. Germline CDR1 LNHNV, CDR2 YYDKDF (reference sequence). V was trimmed by 1 base and J by 4 bases, leaving 14 bases between them. This CDR3 spans 16 amino acids.

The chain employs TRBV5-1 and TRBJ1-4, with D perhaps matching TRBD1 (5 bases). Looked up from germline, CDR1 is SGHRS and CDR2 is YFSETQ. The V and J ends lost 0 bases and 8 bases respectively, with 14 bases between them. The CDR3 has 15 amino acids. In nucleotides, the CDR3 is TGCGCCAGCAGCTTGGGCGGGGGGAAGTCAGAAAAACTGTTTTTT. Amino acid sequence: CASSLGGGKSEKLFF.

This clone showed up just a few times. CDR3 region: CASSTGGRLDETQYF. CDR3 bases: TGCGCCAGCAGCACGGGAGGGAGGTTGGACGAGACCCAGTACTTC. The chain uses TRBV5-1 and TRBJ2-5, with 8 bases fitting TRBD2. CDR1 is SGHRS and CDR2 is YFSETQ in the germline V gene. The CDR3 extends over 15 amino acids. Trimming at V came to 4 bases and at J to 5 bases, leaving 10 bases not matched to a gene. Full variable domain (missing parts from reference TRBV5-1 and TRBJ2-5): KAGVTQTPRYLIKTRGQQVTLSCSPISGHRSVSWYQQTPGQGLQFLFEYFSETQRNKGNFPGRFSGRQFSNSRSEMNVSTLELGDSALYLCASSTGGRLDETQYFGPGTRLLVL.